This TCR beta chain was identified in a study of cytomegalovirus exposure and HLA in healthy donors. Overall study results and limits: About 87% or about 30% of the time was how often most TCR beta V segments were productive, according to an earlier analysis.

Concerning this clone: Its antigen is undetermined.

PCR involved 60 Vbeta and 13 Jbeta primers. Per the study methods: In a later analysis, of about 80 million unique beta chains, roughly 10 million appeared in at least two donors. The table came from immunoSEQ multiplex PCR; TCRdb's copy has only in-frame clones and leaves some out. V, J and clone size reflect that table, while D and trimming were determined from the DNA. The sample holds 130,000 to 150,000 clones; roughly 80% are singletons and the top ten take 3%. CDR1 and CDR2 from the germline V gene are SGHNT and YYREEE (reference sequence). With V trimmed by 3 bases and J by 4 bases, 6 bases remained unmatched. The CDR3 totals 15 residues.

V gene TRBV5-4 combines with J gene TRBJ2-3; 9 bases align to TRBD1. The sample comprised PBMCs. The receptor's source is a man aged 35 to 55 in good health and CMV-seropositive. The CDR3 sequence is CASSSQGARPDTQYF. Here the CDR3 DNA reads TGTGCCAGCAGCTCACAGGGGGCGCGTCCAGATACGCAGTATTTT.